The T cell receptor (beta chain) under discussion was sequenced for a study of response to subunit inactivated influenza vaccine. TCRdb reprocessed the RT-PCR reads via MiXCR and lists one record per CDR3 protein. The sample lists about 620,000 distinct CDR3 sequences, 12% occurring once. This CDR3 comprises 16 residues. Germline V gene sequence: CDR1 SGHDT, CDR2 YYEEEE. V was pared by 1 base and J by 2 bases, with 15 bases between. The TCR originated in a man between 50 and 59 years old who received an inactivated influenza vaccine. The chain joins TRBV5-6 to TRBJ2-5; tentative D call: TRBD2 (7 bases). The input for sequencing was PBMCs from blood, taken on the day of vaccination. The DNA of the CDR3 is TGTGCCAGCAGCTTGCGGGTCGGGGGGCAACAAGAGACCCAGTACTTC. Encoded protein: CASSLRVGGQQETQYF. The full variable domain, completed using reference TRBV5-6 and TRBJ2-5, is DAGVTQSPTHLIKTRGQQVTLRCSPKSGHDTVSWYQQALGQGPQFIFQYYEEEERQRGNFPDRFSGHQFPNYSSELNVNALLLGDSALYLCASSLRVGGQQETQYFGPGTRLLVL.